This T cell receptor (beta chain) is drawn from a study of early T cells in non-severe SARS-CoV-2 infection. Germline V gene data show CDR1 as WSHSY and CDR2 as SAAADI. V dropped 2 bases and J dropped 2 bases, with 6 bases sitting between them. The CDR3 sequence is 14 residues long. Via MiXCR, TCRdb re-called the 5' RACE reads, giving one row per CDR3 protein. The data show approximately 52,000 distinct CDR3 sequences, approximately 7.6% seen once. V usage is TRBV10-2 and J usage is TRBJ2-2, with D hard to call. The TCR was taken from an adult who was a healthcare worker with PCR-confirmed SARS-CoV-2 infection or an uninfected control (not recorded which). Material for sequencing was whole blood. DNA for the CDR3: TGCGCCAGCAGTGAGATGAGCAACACCGGGGAGCTGTTTTTT. Residues: CASSEMSNTGELFF.